The sequence of this TCR beta chain was determined in a study of cytomegalovirus exposure and HLA in healthy donors. General observations from the study: CMV antigen specificity of three CMV-associated chains was confirmed in vitro.

Germline values: CDR1 SGHVS, CDR2 FNYEAQ. With V trimmed by 3 bases and J by 3 bases, 6 bases remained unmatched. This CDR3 has 15 residues. The donors were in the approximately 110-subject validation cohort; that cohort was separate from the approximately 700-subject first cohort. This table comes from immunoSEQ multiplex PCR, and its TCRdb copy is limited to in-frame clones, with some not included. The repertoire has about 300,000 clones, 85% to 90% of them found once; the top ten carry about 0.85%. On this clone itself: Its antigen is currently unknown.

This receptor was taken from a woman under 30 in good health and CMV-seronegative. The material sequenced was PBMCs. The chain uses TRBV7-6 and TRBJ2-3, with TRBD2 matching 7 bases. As DNA, the CDR3 is TGTGCCAGCAGCTTGTGGGCGGGAGAAACAGATACGCAGTATTTT. Translated, it gives CASSLWAGETDTQYF.